These 16 T cell receptor beta chains came from one sample sequenced in a study of radiation and T cells in renal cell carcinoma. Sample time point: baseline pretreatment blood. The treatment denotes: 15 Gy SBRT to primary tumor, nephrectomy 4 weeks later. Libraries were prepared by immunoSEQ multiplex PCR; TCRdb keeps only in-frame clonotypes and omits some of them. This table has about 160,000 clones, 88% appearing once. This specimen was blood, taken from a patient whose treatment included radiotherapy and nephrectomy. These receptors were collected from a woman in her 70s with renal cell carcinoma.

V and J are TRBV5-1 and TRBJ1-2; TRBD1 might be the D (5 bases). Germline-derived CDR1 and CDR2 are SGHRS and YFSETQ. Trimming cost V 4 bases and J 8 bases, with 21 bases left between them. The CDR3 is 15 residues long. CDR3 loop: CASSPLGRGNDGYTF. For the CDR3, the DNA is TGCGCCAGCAGCCCGTTAGGTCGGGGGAACGACGGCTACACCTTC.

This clone was counted a single time. The V call is TRBV7-9, the J call TRBJ2-7; the D gene is possibly TRBD2 (6 bases). Germline V gene sequence: CDR1 SEHNR, CDR2 FQNEAQ (reference sequence). The CDR3 length is 15 residues. Trimming took 0 bases from V and 0 from J, leaving 9 bases between them. CDR3 in DNA: TGTGCCAGCAGCTTAGCGGAGGGGAGCTCCTACGAGCAGTACTTC. Its translation is CASSLAEGSSYEQYF.

The rearrangement uses TRBV30 and TRBJ1-6, with 9 bases lining up with TRBD1. CDR1 and CDR2 from the germline V gene are GTSNPN and SVGIG (reference sequence). V lost 5 bases and J lost 9; bases outside the gene matches: 11. The CDR3 length is 15 residues. The CDR3 nucleotides are TGTGCCTGGGGGCCCAGGGACAGGGCCTCTTCACCCCTCCACTTT. Its translation: CAWGPRDRASSPLHF.

The chain employs TRBV7-9 and TRBJ2-2, with 10 bases matching TRBD2. V was pared by 0 bases and J by 6 bases, with 7 bases of the junction left unmatched. CDR1 is SEHNR and CDR2 is FQNEAQ in the germline V gene (reference sequence). The CDR3 totals 17 residues. CDR3 amino acids: CASSLAGASGGPGELFF. The CDR3 nucleotides are TGTGCCAGCAGCTTAGCAGGGGCTAGCGGGGGACCCGGGGAGCTGTTTTTT.

The V gene is TRBV7-9, the J gene TRBJ1-4; perhaps TRBD1 as D (5 bases). The CDR3 has 15 amino acids. V was trimmed by 4 bases and J by 6 bases, leaving 15 bases between them. Germline V gene lookup returns CDR1 SEHNR and CDR2 FQNEAQ (reference sequence). The CDR3 here is CASSSPWQGDEKLFF. Written as DNA, the CDR3 is TGTGCCAGCAGCTCCCCCTGGCAAGGGGATGAAAAACTGTTTTTT. Variable domain in full (rest from reference TRBV7-9 and TRBJ1-4): DTGVSQNPRHKITKRGQNVTFRCDPISEHNRLYWYRQTLGQGPEFLTYFQNEAQLEKSRLLSDRFSAERPKGSFSTLEIQRTEQGDSAMYLCASSSPWQGDEKLFFGSGTQLSVL.

A single count supports this clone. This chain connects TRBV29-1 to TRBJ2-7; D unresolved. The CDR3 contains 12 residues. Trimming took 1 base from V and 2 from J, leaving 6 bases between them. CDR1 is SQVTM, CDR2 ANQGSEA, per germline. The CDR3 sequence is CSVEGGTYEQYF. DNA for the CDR3: TGCAGCGTTGAAGGCGGTACCTACGAGCAGTACTTC.

This clone appeared a single time. The J gene is TRBJ1-2, the V gene TRBV25-1; 9 positions match TRBD1. Trimming took 6 bases from V and 6 from J; bases not matched to a gene: 5. This CDR3 is 13 amino acids long. CDR1 is MGHDK, CDR2 SYGVNS, per germline. CDR3 sequence: CASRQQGANGYTF. The CDR3 DNA follows: TGTGCCAGCAGGCAACAGGGGGCGAATGGCTACACCTTC.

V gene TRBV5-1 combines with J gene TRBJ2-7; TRBD1 aligns across 7 bases. The CDR3 runs 15 residues. Germline V gene data show CDR1 as SGHRS and CDR2 as YFSETQ. Germline trimming cut 1 base from V and 2 bases from J; bases unmatched to any gene: 6. CDR3: CASSLKTGPAYEQYF. The CDR3 DNA is TGCGCCAGCAGCTTGAAGACAGGGCCCGCCTACGAGCAGTACTTC.

The J gene is TRBJ2-7, the V gene TRBV28; the D gene is possibly TRBD1 (6 bases). CDR3 length equals 10 residues. Germline values: CDR1 MDHEN, CDR2 SYDVKM. V lost 10 bases, J lost 6 bases, and 10 bases lay in between. As DNA, the CDR3 is TGTGCCACCACAGGGACCGAGCAGTACTTC. It is translated as CATTGTEQYF.

V usage is TRBV4-2 and J usage is TRBJ1-2, with a tentative D call TRBD1 (5 bases). V lost 0 bases to trimming and J lost 5 bases, with 13 bases between them. CDR3 length: 15 amino acids. Germline lookup yields CDR1 LGHNA and CDR2 YNFKEQ. This CDR3 reads CASSQDLTGGYGYTF. The CDR3 DNA is TGTGCCAGCAGCCAAGACCTAACGGGGGGATATGGCTACACCTTC.

The chain has TRBV9 and TRBJ2-1; D is unclear. The germline CDR1 and CDR2 sequences are SGDLS and YYNGEE. The CDR3 runs 14 residues. The V end lost 3 bases, the J end lost 4 bases, and 11 bases lay between the germline ends. CDR3 residues: CASSAQPRYNEQFF. The CDR3 DNA reads as TGTGCCAGCAGCGCACAGCCCAGGTACAATGAGCAGTTCTTC.

The gene calls are TRBV7-8 and TRBJ2-5; TRBD2 aligns across 9 bases. The CDR3 length is 16 residues. V dropped 1 base and J dropped 4; count of bases not matched to a gene: 7. Germline CDR1 is SGHVS and CDR2 is FQNEAQ. The CDR3 DNA is TGTGCCAGCAGCTTAGGTCCAGCGGGGGGTCGAGAGACCCAGTACTTC. This encodes CASSLGPAGGRETQYF. Looking up the rest from reference TRBV7-8 and TRBJ2-5 gives the full variable domain: GAGVSQSPRYKVAKRGQDVALRCDPISGHVSLFWYQQALGQGPEFLTYFQNEAQLDKSGLPSDRFFAERPEGSVSTLKIQRTQQEDSAVYLCASSLGPAGGRETQYFGPGTRLLVL.

The chain joins TRBV27 to TRBJ2-7, with unresolved D. From germline, CDR1 is MNHEY and CDR2 SMNVEV (reference sequence). V was shortened by 8 bases and J by 6 bases, with 5 bases between the two germline ends. The CDR3 is 9 residues long. The CDR3 DNA reads as TGTGCCAGCGGAAGCGAGCAGTACTTC. Amino acids: CASGSEQYF.

This rearrangement joins TRBV15 to TRBJ1-1; D might be TRBD1 (5 bases). Trimming removed 0 bases from V and 10 bases from J, with 12 bases in between. Germline CDR1 reads LNHNV; CDR2 reads YYDKDF (reference sequence). The CDR3 covers 13 residues. CDR3 protein: CATSRDSGPRAFF. The CDR3 DNA follows: TGTGCCACCAGCAGAGATTCGGGGCCTCGAGCTTTCTTT.

CDR3 nucleotides: TGTGCCAGTAGTCTTCGGACAGGGAAGGCCGGGGAGCTGTTTTTT. Translation gives CASSLRTGKAGELFF. This chain connects TRBV19 to TRBJ2-2; 8 bases fit TRBD1. The junction had 8 bases not matched to a gene; V was cut back by 5 bases and J by 6 bases. The CDR3 is 15 residues long. Germline V gene lookup returns CDR1 LNHDA and CDR2 SQIVND (reference sequence).

The sample holds a few counts of this clone. The V gene is TRBV2, the J gene TRBJ1-6; D not certain. The germline V gene has CDR1 SNHLY and CDR2 FYNNEI. The CDR3 runs to 14 residues. Trimming removed 4 bases from V and 10 bases from J, with 14 bases in between. CDR3 coding DNA: TGTGCCAGCAGTGCTGTTAGGGCGGGATCACCCCTCCACTTT. It yields the protein CASSAVRAGSPLHF.